Included here is one T cell receptor beta chain sequence, with context. This record comes from a study of CXCR3-negative and CXCR3-positive naive CD8 T cells. The CDR3 is 12 residues long. CDR1 and CDR2 from the germline V gene are DFQATT and SNEGSKA (reference sequence). In preparing the TRB cDNA libraries, 5' RACE with UMI labels was used. TCRdb reprocessed the 5' RACE reads, with one entry per CDR3 protein and no DNA. Listed are roughly 50,000 distinct CDR3 sequences; more than 20% falls within the top ten. Sequenced material: memory CD8+ T cells from blood. The TCR comes from a human donor in good health. Some clones in this sample may be carry-over from other donors' samples. V and J are TRBV20-1 and TRBJ1-5. Here the CDR3 reads CSASSSNQPQHF.